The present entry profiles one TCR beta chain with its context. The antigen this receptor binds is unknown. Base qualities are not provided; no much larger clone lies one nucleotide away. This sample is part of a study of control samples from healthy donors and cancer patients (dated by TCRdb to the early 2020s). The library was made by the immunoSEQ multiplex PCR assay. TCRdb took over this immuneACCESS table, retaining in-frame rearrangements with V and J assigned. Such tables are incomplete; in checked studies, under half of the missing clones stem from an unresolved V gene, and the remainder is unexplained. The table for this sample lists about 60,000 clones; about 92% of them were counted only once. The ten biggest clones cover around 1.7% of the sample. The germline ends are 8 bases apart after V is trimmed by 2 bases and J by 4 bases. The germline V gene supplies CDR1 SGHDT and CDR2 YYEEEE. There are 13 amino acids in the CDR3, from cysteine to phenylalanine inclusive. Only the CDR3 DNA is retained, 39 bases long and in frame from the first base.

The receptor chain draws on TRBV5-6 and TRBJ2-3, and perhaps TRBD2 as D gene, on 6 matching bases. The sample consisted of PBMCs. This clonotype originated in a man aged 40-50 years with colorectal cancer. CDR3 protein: CASSFGGPDTQYF. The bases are TGTGCCAGCAGCTTCGGGGGTCCAGATACGCAGTATTTT. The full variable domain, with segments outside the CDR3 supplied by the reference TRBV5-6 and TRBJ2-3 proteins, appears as DAGVTQSPTHLIKTRGQQVTLRCSPKSGHDTVSWYQQALGQGPQFIFQYYEEEERQRGNFPDRFSGHQFPNYSSELNVNALLLGDSALYLCASSFGGPDTQYFGPGTRLTVL.